The present T cell receptor beta chain was sequenced within a study of cytomegalovirus exposure and HLA in healthy donors. Whole-study results and caveats: Clusters of TCRs from the first cohort tended to co-occur in the roughly 120 validation repertoires (as a later analysis found). A few chains tied to CMV proved CMV antigen-specific in vitro.

Notes on this clone: The antigen is unknown.

Separate from the approximately 700-subject first cohort was the approximately 120-subject validation cohort, to which the donors belonged. Sequenced by immunoSEQ multiplex PCR; TCRdb stores in-frame clones only, minus some. The table lists a few hundred thousand clones, 90% of them singletons. The sequenced material came from PBMCs. The receptor was isolated from a woman aged 18-35 years in good health and CMV-seronegative.

In DNA form, the CDR3 reads TGCAGCGTTGCGGGACAGGGGTACACTGAAGCTTTCTTT. This translates into CSVAGQGYTEAFF. V gene TRBV29-1 combines with J gene TRBJ1-1; 10 bases match TRBD1. The CDR3 is 13 amino acids. The germline V gene encodes CDR1 SQVTM and CDR2 ANQGSEA. Unmatched junction bases numbered 2, after V lost 4 bases and J lost 3 bases.